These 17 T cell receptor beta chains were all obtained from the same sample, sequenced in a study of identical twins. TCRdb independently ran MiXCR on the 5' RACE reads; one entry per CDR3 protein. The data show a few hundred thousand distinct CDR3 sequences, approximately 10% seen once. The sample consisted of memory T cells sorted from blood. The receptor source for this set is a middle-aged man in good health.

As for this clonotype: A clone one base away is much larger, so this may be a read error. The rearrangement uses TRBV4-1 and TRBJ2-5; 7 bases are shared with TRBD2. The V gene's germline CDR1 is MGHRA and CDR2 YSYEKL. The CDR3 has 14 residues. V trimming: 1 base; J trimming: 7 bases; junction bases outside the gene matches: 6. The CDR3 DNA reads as TGCGCCAGCAGCCAAGGAATCAGCGGGGCGACCCAGTACTTC. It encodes CASSQGISGATQYF.

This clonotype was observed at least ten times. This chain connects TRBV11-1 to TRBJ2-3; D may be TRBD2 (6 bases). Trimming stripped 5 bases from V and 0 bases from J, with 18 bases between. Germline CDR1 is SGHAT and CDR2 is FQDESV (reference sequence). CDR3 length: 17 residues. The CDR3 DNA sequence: TGTGCCAGCAGCCAAGGGCGGAAGGGACTTAGCACAGATACGCAGTATTTT. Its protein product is CASSQGRKGLSTDTQYF.

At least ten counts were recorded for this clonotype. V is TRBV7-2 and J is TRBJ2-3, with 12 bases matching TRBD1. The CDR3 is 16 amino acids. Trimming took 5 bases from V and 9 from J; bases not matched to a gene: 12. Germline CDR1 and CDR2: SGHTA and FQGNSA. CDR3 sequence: CASSLQTSGTGGTQYF. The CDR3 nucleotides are TGTGCCAGCAGCCTTCAGACCTCCGGGACAGGGGGCACGCAGTATTTT.

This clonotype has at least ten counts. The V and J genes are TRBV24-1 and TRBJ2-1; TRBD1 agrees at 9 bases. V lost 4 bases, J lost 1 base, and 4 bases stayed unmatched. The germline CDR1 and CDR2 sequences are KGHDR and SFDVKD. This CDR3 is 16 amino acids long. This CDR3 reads CATSEAGQGSYNEQFF. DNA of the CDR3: TGTGCCACCAGTGAGGCAGGACAGGGGTCCTACAATGAGCAGTTCTTC.

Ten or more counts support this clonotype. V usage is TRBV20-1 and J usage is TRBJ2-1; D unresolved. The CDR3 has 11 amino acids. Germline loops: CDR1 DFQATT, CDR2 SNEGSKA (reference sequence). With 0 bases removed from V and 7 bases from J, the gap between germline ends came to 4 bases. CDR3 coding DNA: TGCAGTGCTAGAGATATAAATGAGCAGTTCTTC. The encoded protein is CSARDINEQFF.

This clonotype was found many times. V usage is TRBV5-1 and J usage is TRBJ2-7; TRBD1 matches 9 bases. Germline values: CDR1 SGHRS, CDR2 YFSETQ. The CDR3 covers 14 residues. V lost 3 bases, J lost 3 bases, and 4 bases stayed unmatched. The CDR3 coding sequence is TGCGCCAGCAGCTACGGGACAGGGCACTACGAGCAGTACTTC. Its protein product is CASSYGTGHYEQYF.

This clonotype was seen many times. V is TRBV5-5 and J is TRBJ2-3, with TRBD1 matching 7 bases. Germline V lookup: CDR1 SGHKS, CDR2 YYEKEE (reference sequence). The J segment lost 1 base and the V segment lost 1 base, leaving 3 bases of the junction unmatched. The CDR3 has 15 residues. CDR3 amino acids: CASSLKTGGTDTQYF. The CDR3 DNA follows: TGTGCCAGCAGCTTGAAAACAGGGGGCACAGATACGCAGTATTTT.

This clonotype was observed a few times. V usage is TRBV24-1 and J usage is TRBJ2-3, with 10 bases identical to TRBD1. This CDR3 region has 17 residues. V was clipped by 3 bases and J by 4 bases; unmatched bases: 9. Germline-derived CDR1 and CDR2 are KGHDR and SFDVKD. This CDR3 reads CATSDLGTGAAPDTQYF. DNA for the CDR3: TGTGCCACCAGTGATCTGGGGACAGGGGCGGCCCCAGATACGCAGTATTTT.

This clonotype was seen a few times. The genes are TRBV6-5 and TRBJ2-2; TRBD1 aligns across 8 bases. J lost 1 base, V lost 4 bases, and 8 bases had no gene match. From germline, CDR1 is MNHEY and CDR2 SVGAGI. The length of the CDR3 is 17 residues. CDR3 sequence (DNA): TGTGCCAGCAGTTGGGACAGGTGGAGAAAGAACACCGGGGAGCTGTTTTTT. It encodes CASSWDRWRKNTGELFF.

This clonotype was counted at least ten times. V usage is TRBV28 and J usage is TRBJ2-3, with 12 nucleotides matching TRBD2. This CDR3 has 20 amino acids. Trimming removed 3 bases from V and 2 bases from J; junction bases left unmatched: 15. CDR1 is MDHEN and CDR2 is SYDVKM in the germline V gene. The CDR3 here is CASSFPPGTSGRLNTDTQYF. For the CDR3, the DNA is TGTGCCAGCAGTTTCCCGCCGGGTACTAGCGGGAGGCTCAACACAGATACGCAGTATTTT.

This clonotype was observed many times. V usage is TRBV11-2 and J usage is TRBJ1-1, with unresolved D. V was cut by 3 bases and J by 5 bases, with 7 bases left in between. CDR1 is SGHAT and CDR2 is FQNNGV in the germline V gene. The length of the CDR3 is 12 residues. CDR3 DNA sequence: TGTGCCAGCAGCTTTATAGGTACTGAAGCTTTCTTT. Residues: CASSFIGTEAFF.

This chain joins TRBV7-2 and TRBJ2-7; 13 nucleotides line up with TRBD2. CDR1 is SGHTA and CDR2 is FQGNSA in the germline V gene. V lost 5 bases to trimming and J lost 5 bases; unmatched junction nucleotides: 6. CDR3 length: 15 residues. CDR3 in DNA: TGTGCCAGCAGCGCCCAACTAGCGGGGGGGCACGAGCAGTACTTC. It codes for CASSAQLAGGHEQYF. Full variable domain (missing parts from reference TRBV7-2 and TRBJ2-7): GAGVSQSPSNKVTEKGKDVELRCDPISGHTALYWYRQSLGQGLEFLIYFQGNSAPDKSGLPSDRFSAERTGGSVSTLTIQRTQQEDSAVYLCASSAQLAGGHEQYFGPGTRLTVT.

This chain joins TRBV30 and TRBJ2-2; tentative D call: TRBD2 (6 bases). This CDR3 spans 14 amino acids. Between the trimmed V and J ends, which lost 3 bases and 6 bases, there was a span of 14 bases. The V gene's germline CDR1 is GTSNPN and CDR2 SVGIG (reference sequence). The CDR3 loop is CAWRTGLPAGELFF. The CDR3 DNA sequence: TGTGCCTGGAGGACGGGACTCCCAGCCGGGGAGCTGTTTTTT.

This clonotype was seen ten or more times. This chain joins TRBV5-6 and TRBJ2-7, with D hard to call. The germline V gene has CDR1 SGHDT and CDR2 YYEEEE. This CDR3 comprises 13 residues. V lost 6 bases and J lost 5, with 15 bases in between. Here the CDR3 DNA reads TGTGCCAGCACCGTAGGATGGTTCGACGAGCAGTACTTC. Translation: CASTVGWFDEQYF.

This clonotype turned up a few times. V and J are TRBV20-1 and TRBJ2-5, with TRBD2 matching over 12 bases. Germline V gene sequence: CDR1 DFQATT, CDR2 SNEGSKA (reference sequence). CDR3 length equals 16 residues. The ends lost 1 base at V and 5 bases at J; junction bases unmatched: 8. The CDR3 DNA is TGCAGTGCTAGAGCCCTAGCGGGAGGGCGAGGGGAGACCCAGTACTTC. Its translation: CSARALAGGRGETQYF.

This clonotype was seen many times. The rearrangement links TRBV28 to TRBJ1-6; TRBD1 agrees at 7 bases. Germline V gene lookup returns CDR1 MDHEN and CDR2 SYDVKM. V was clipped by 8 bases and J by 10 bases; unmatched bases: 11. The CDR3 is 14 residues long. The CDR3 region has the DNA TGTGCCAGCGAATCGACAGGGTTAAACTCACCCCTCCACTTT. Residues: CASESTGLNSPLHF.

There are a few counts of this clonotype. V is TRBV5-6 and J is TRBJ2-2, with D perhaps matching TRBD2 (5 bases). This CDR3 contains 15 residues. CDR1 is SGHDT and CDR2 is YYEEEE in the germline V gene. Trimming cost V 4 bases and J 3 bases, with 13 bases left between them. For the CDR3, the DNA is TGTGCCAGCAGCGAGGGCGGGCCGGACACCGGGGAGCTGTTTTTT. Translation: CASSEGGPDTGELFF.